The next 10 T cell receptor beta chains were all read from a single sample in a study of CD8 T cells in ankylosing spondylitis. TCRdb re-called the 5' RACE reads through MiXCR, storing one row per CDR3 protein. Of about 340,000 distinct CDR3 sequences listed, about 14% were seen once; the top ten hold approximately 0.99%. The specimen sequenced was blood, either unsorted or a sorted T cell fraction (not recorded which). The receptor set was obtained from a male donor with ankylosing spondylitis or in good health (not recorded which).

This chain uses TRBV4-2 with TRBJ2-3, with 8 nucleotides matching TRBD2. This CDR3 contains 15 residues. Losses at the gene ends were 7 bases for V and 2 bases for J; bases not matched to a gene: 8. Per the germline V gene, CDR1 is LGHNA and CDR2 is YNFKEQ. The DNA of the CDR3 is TGTGCCAGCACCGGACGGGGGGGGCTCACAGATACGCAGTATTTT. It yields the protein CASTGRGGLTDTQYF.

This sequence joins TRBV5-1 and TRBJ1-2; 9 bases align to TRBD1. Germline V gene sequence: CDR1 SGHRS, CDR2 YFSETQ. V shed 1 base and J 4 bases; nucleotides not matched to a gene: 11. The CDR3 has 17 amino acids. Written as DNA, the CDR3 is TGCGCCAGCAGCTTGATGTCACCGGGACAGGGACCCTATGGCTACACCTTC. The encoded protein is CASSLMSPGQGPYGYTF.

This chain connects TRBV5-1 to TRBJ2-5; D perhaps matches TRBD2 (5 bases). Germline V gene data show CDR1 as SGHRS and CDR2 as YFSETQ. This CDR3 has 16 amino acids. Trimming pared 1 base from V and 2 bases from J, leaving 15 bases between. Written as DNA, the CDR3 is TGCGCCAGCAGCTTGCTGGGAGTCGGAAATCAAGAGACCCAGTACTTC. This codes for CASSLLGVGNQETQYF.

This clonotype was seen repeatedly, ten times or more. The chain recombines TRBV30 with TRBJ2-6, with no clear D. Trimming removed 5 bases at V and 0 bases at J, with 11 bases between. The germline V gene has CDR1 GTSNPN and CDR2 SVGIG (reference sequence). The CDR3 has 15 residues. In DNA form, the CDR3 reads TGTGCCTGGGACTCCCCATTCTCTGGGGCCAACGTCCTGACTTTC. It codes for CAWDSPFSGANVLTF.

The chain joins TRBV30 to TRBJ2-2, with 11 bases fitting TRBD2. The CDR3 is 17 residues long. CDR1 GTSNPN and CDR2 SVGIG come from the germline V gene (reference sequence). V dropped 0 bases and J dropped 0; count of bases not matched to a gene: 3. CDR3 loop: CAWSVQLAGANTGELFF. In DNA form, the CDR3 reads TGTGCCTGGAGTGTACAACTAGCGGGGGCGAACACCGGGGAGCTGTTTTTT.

This clonotype appeared many times. This chain links TRBV12-3 or TRBV12-4 with TRBJ2-2; 11 nucleotides agree with TRBD2. The trim removed 6 bases at V and 1 base at J, leaving 4 bases unmatched. The CDR3 loop spans 16 amino acids. CDR3 coding DNA: TGTGCCAGCAGCCCTACTAGCGGGAGGAACACCGGGGAGCTGTTTTTT. This encodes CASSPTSGRNTGELFF.

This clonotype has only a few counts. V usage is TRBV7-9 and J usage is TRBJ2-3, with D perhaps TRBD2 (6 bases). This CDR3 spans 11 amino acids. Trimming pared 3 bases from V and 14 bases from J, leaving 12 bases between. CDR1 SEHNR and CDR2 FQNEAQ come from the germline V gene (reference sequence). CDR3 DNA: TGTGCCAGCAGCTTCTCCGGGAGACGGTATTTT. It is translated as CASSFSGRRYF.

The table lists this clonotype with many counts. The chain uses TRBV5-1 and TRBJ1-2, with no clear D. This CDR3 region has 15 residues. Germline V CDR1 and CDR2: SGHRS, YFSETQ. V dropped 4 bases and J dropped 2 bases, with 15 bases sitting between them. The CDR3 DNA follows: TGCGCCAGCAGCCCTGAGTGGGTGTCCAACTATGGCTACACCTTC. Translated, it gives CASSPEWVSNYGYTF. The full variable domain, its missing parts supplied by reference TRBV5-1 and TRBJ1-2, is KAGVTQTPRYLIKTRGQQVTLSCSPISGHRSVSWYQQTPGQGLQFLFEYFSETQRNKGNFPGRFSGRQFSNSRSEMNVSTLELGDSALYLCASSPEWVSNYGYTFGSGTRLTVV.

V is TRBV7-9 and J is TRBJ2-4, with D tentatively TRBD1 or TRBD2 (6 bases each). This CDR3 comprises 15 residues. The V gene lost 8 bases and the J gene lost 5 bases, with 19 bases spanning the gap. CDR1 and CDR2 (germline): SEHNR, FQNEAQ (reference sequence). This CDR3 is CASSRSRGVQNIQYF. For the CDR3, the DNA is TGTGCCAGCTCAAGGAGTAGGGGGGTACAAAACATTCAGTACTTC.

This clonotype was recorded at least ten times. This sequence joins TRBV20-1 and TRBJ2-3; 7 positions agree with TRBD1. In germline, CDR1 is DFQATT, CDR2 SNEGSKA (reference sequence). CDR3 length: 13 amino acids. V was pared by 6 bases and J by 2 bases, with 5 bases of the junction left unmatched. Here the CDR3 DNA reads TGCAGTGCGAACAGGGGCCACACAGATACGCAGTATTTT. Translation: CSANRGHTDTQYF.